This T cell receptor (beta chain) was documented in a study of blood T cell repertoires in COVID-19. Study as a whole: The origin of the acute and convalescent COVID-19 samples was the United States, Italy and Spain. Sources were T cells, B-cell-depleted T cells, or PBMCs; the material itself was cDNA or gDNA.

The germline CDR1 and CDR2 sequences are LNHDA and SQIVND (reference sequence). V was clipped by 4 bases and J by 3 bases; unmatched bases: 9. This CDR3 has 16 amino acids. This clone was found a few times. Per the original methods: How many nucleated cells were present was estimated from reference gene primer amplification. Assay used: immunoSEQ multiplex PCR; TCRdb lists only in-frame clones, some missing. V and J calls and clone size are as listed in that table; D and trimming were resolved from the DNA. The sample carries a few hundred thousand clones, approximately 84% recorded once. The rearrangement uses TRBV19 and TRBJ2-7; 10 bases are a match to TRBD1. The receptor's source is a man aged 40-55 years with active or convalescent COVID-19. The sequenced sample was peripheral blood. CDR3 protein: CASSTLWGTGVYEQYF. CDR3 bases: TGTGCCAGTAGTACCCTCTGGGGGACAGGGGTCTACGAGCAGTACTTC. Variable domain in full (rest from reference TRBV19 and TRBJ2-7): DGGITQSPKYLFRKEGQNVTLSCEQNLNHDAMYWYRQDPGQGLRLIYYSQIVNDFQKGDIAEGYSVSREKKESFPLTVTSAQKNPTAFYLCASSTLWGTGVYEQYFGPGTRLTVT.